This T cell receptor (beta chain) was profiled in a study of OX40 agonist ivuxolimab in advanced cancers. Turning to the study itself: As their treatment, patients were administered ivuxolimab, an agonistic anti-OX40 (CD134) antibody. Allowance was made for prior anti-PD-1, anti-PD-L1 or anti-CTLA-4 therapy, and roughly 40% had some.

This table comes from immunoSEQ multiplex PCR, and its TCRdb copy is limited to in-frame clones, with some not included. The sample has tens of thousands of clones, 85% to 95% seen once. Germline values: CDR1 SGHVS, CDR2 FNYEAQ. This CDR3 region has 20 residues. Trimming cost V 3 bases and J 6 bases; bases outside gene matches: 22. Baseline, cycle 4 day 1, and cycle 7 day 1 were the blood sampling points. The J gene is TRBJ2-2, the V gene TRBV7-6, with 7 nucleotides matching TRBD1. The sequence derives from an adult with an advanced solid tumor such as melanoma, head and neck, liver or kidney cancer. The material sequenced was CD4+ or CD8+ T cells sorted from blood, taken in a trial of the OX40 agonist ivuxolimab. CDR3: CASSFVFHLTGPNGSGELFF. The CDR3 bases are TGTGCCAGCAGCTTTGTCTTTCATCTGACAGGGCCTAACGGGTCCGGGGAGCTGTTTTTT.